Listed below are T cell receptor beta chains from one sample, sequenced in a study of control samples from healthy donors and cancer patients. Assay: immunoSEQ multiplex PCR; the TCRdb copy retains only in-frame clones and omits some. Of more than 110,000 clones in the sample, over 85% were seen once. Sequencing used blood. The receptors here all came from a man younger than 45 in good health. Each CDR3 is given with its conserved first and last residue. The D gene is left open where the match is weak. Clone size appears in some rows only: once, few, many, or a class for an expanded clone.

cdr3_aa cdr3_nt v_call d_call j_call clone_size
CASRLAGTYEQYF TGTGCCAGCAGACTAGCGGGGACCTACGAGCAGTACTTC TRBV27 TRBD2 TRBJ2-7 .
CTSSTGPVYGYTF TGTACCAGCAGTACAGGGCCCGTGTATGGCTACACCTTC TRBV2 . TRBJ1-2 .
CASSPTGNLGQPQHF TGTGCCAGCAGTCCGACAGGGAATCTGGGTCAGCCCCAGCATTTT TRBV28 TRBD1 TRBJ1-5 .
CSASLAETQETQYF TGCAGTGCTAGTCTAGCGGAGACCCAAGAGACCCAGTACTTC TRBV20-1 TRBD2 TRBJ2-5 .
CATQRGGTGNTIYF TGTGCCACCCAACGGGGAGGAACTGGAAACACCATATATTTT TRBV19 . TRBJ1-3 .
CASKMKGTVNTEAFF TGTGCCAGCAAGATGAAGGGGACGGTGAACACTGAAGCTTTCTTT TRBV19 . TRBJ1-1 .
CATSLRDNEQFF TGTGCCACCAGCTTGCGGGACAATGAGCAGTTCTTC TRBV15 . TRBJ2-1 few
CAWASGRLDTGELFF TGTGCCTGGGCTAGCGGGAGATTGGACACCGGGGAGCTGTTTTTT TRBV30 TRBD2 TRBJ2-2 .
CAWSINRGAGYTF TGTGCCTGGAGTATCAACAGGGGGGCTGGCTACACCTTC TRBV30 TRBD1 TRBJ1-2 .
CSASARGINQPQHF TGCAGTGCTAGTGCGCGGGGTATTAATCAGCCCCAGCATTTT TRBV20-1 . TRBJ1-5 .
CASGQGASPLHF TGTGCCAGTGGGCAGGGGGCATCACCCCTCCACTTT TRBV19 TRBD1 TRBJ1-6 .
CSVDFLGQVNTEAFF TGCAGCGTTGACTTCTTGGGACAGGTGAACACTGAAGCTTTCTTT TRBV29-1 TRBD1 TRBJ1-1 .
CASSLRQDFLFTYEQYF TGTGCCAGCAGTTTGAGACAAGACTTCCTCTTTACCTACGAGCAGTACTTC TRBV28 . TRBJ2-7 .
CASSLLGTASYEQYF TGTGCCAGCAGCTTATTAGGAACAGCCTCCTACGAGCAGTACTTC TRBV5-5 . TRBJ2-7 .
CASSRGTENIQYF TGTGCCAGCAGTCGCGGGACCGAGAACATTCAGTACTTC TRBV28 . TRBJ2-4 .
CSVGPGANYGYTF TGCAGCGTAGGCCCAGGGGCTAACTATGGCTACACCTTC TRBV29-1 . TRBJ1-2 once
CASSLTGGGYTF TGTGCCAGCAGTTTAACAGGAGGGGGCTACACCTTC TRBV28 . TRBJ1-2 .
CASSEVRQYF TGTGCCAGCAGTGAAGTTCGTCAGTACTTC TRBV6-1 . TRBJ2-7 .
CASSQSGTGLYEQYF TGTGCCAGCAGCCAGTCAGGGACAGGTCTCTACGAGCAGTACTTC TRBV11-2 TRBD1 TRBJ2-7 once
CASSELDRVLADTQYF TGTGCCAGCAGTGAATTGGACAGGGTCCTCGCAGATACGCAGTATTTT TRBV6-1 TRBD1 TRBJ2-3 .
CASSLQWTGELFF TGTGCCAGCAGTCTACAATGGACCGGGGAGCTGTTTTTT TRBV25-1 . TRBJ2-2 once
CAISEVKRPGELFF TGTGCCATCAGTGAGGTCAAAAGACCCGGGGAGCTGTTTTTT TRBV10-3 . TRBJ2-2 once
CASSSGLASGEQYF TGTGCCAGCAGCTCCGGACTAGCTTCAGGCGAGCAGTACTTC TRBV5-4 TRBD2 TRBJ2-7 .
CASSNGHSYEQYF TGTGCCAGTAGTAACGGACACTCCTACGAGCAGTACTTC TRBV19 . TRBJ2-7 .
CASSLYGPNYGYTF TGTGCCAGCAGTTTATATGGGCCCAACTATGGCTACACCTTC TRBV27 . TRBJ1-2 .
CASSPLDPRLAGNEQFF TGTGCCAGCTCACCACTAGACCCTCGACTCGCTGGCAATGAGCAGTTCTTC TRBV18 . TRBJ2-1 .
CAWRHSGQGHQPQHF TGTGCCTGGAGACACAGCGGACAGGGGCATCAGCCCCAGCATTTT TRBV30 TRBD1 TRBJ1-5 once
CAWSYGNGRYNEQFF TGTGCCTGGAGTTACGGCAACGGGAGATACAATGAGCAGTTCTTC TRBV30 . TRBJ2-1 .